Below, one TCR beta chain is given with its context. The CDR3 contains 14 residues. V lost 5 bases, J lost 2 bases, and 3 bases stayed unmatched. CDR1 SGHTA and CDR2 FQGNSA come from the germline V gene. This entry comes from a study of regulatory T cells in long-lasting Graves disease. Time point given: persistent/refractory GD, antithyroid drugs over 5 years with positive TRAb. Making the TCR library involved RNA that had been extracted from PBMCs. CDR3 regions were amplified by Arm-PCR using iRepertoire HTBI primers to build TCR beta libraries. In TCRdb, the multiplex PCR reads were re-called with MiXCR into one record per CDR3 protein. The data show approximately 400,000 distinct CDR3 sequences, around 22% seen once.

The gene calls are TRBV7-2 and TRBJ1-3; 7 bases are shared with TRBD1. The sequence came from a female donor with Graves disease. Sequenced material: peripheral blood mononuclear cells (PBMCs), taken when the disease was refractory, from a patient treated with antithyroid drugs. The CDR3 DNA follows: TGTGCCAGCAGCGTCGGGACAGCTGGAAACACCATATATTTT. Translating it yields CASSVGTAGNTIYF.